Listed below are T cell receptor beta chains from one sample, sequenced in a study of blood T cell repertoires in COVID-19. Using immunoSEQ multiplex PCR, the repertoire was profiled, and TCRdb retains in-frame clones only, with some absent. The sample shows about 70,000 clones, around 87% of them seen only once. The sequencing input was peripheral blood. These receptor sequences come from a man aged 45 to 65 with acute or convalescent COVID-19. The CDR3 runs from the conserved cysteine through the conserved F or W. Each record gives: V gene, D gene, J gene, clone size, CDR3 protein, CDR3 DNA. The D gene is left open where the match is weak. Some rows have no size entry. The others give once, few or many, or a class for an expanded clone.

V: TRBV7-9; D: TRBD1; J: TRBJ1-1; size: NA; CDR3: CASSLGWRVRGEGTEAFF; DNA: TGTGCCAGCAGCTTAGGGTGGCGTGTCAGGGGGGAAGGCACTGAAGCTTTCTTT
V: TRBV28; D: TRBD2; J: TRBJ2-1; size: NA; CDR3: CASSPTSGSGNEQFF; DNA: TGTGCCAGCAGCCCGACTAGCGGGAGTGGCAATGAGCAGTTCTTC
V: TRBV12-3/TRBV12-4; D: NA; J: TRBJ1-1; size: NA; CDR3: CASRPGDWTEAFF; DNA: TGTGCCAGCCGCCCAGGGGATTGGACTGAAGCTTTCTTT
V: TRBV11-2; D: TRBD1; J: TRBJ1-2; size: NA; CDR3: CASSSDHRGRVSYGYTF; DNA: TGTGCCAGCAGCTCAGACCACAGGGGGCGCGTAAGCTATGGCTACACCTTC
V: TRBV2; D: NA; J: TRBJ2-3; size: few; CDR3: CASSEFDRTTDTQYF; DNA: TGTGCCAGCAGTGAATTCGACAGGACCACAGATACGCAGTATTTT
V: TRBV18; D: TRBD1; J: TRBJ2-5; size: NA; CDR3: CASSQDRAETQYF; DNA: TGTGCCAGCTCACAGGACAGGGCAGAGACCCAGTACTTC
V: TRBV6-2/TRBV6-3; D: TRBD1; J: TRBJ1-5; size: NA; CDR3: CASSGTGGIWNQPQHF; DNA: TGTGCCAGCAGTGGGACAGGGGGGATTTGGAATCAGCCCCAGCATTTT
V: TRBV29-1; D: TRBD2; J: TRBJ2-1; size: NA; CDR3: CSVPGTSYNEQFF; DNA: TGCAGCGTTCCTGGGACTAGCTACAATGAGCAGTTCTTC
V: TRBV18; D: NA; J: TRBJ2-3; size: few; CDR3: CASSPPGGYTQYF; DNA: TGTGCCAGCTCACCCCCTGGGGGGTATACGCAGTATTTT
V: TRBV27; D: TRBD2; J: TRBJ2-1; size: NA; CDR3: CASSSTWTSGSYNEQFF; DNA: TGTGCCAGCAGTTCCACCTGGACTAGCGGGTCCTACAATGAGCAGTTCTTC
V: TRBV18; D: TRBD1; J: TRBJ1-1; size: NA; CDR3: CASSRTGTGSEAFF; DNA: TGTGCCAGCTCACGGACCGGGACAGGGAGTGAAGCTTTCTTT
V: TRBV18; D: NA; J: TRBJ2-7; size: NA; CDR3: CASSQRKPDYEQYF; DNA: TGTGCCAGCTCTCAGCGGAAGCCTGACTACGAGCAGTACTTC
V: TRBV6-5; D: TRBD2; J: TRBJ2-7; size: NA; CDR3: CASSRGGRAYEQYF; DNA: TGTGCCAGCAGTCGCGGGGGTAGGGCCTACGAGCAGTACTTC
V: TRBV7-9; D: NA; J: TRBJ1-3; size: NA; CDR3: CASSPQGSGNTIYF; DNA: TGTGCCAGCAGCCCACAGGGTTCTGGAAACACCATATATTTT
V: TRBV19; D: NA; J: TRBJ1-1; size: NA; CDR3: CASIPLRAGNTEAFF; DNA: TGTGCCAGTATACCGCTCCGAGCTGGGAACACTGAAGCTTTCTTT
V: TRBV5-1; D: NA; J: TRBJ2-5; size: NA; CDR3: CASSLAGNSQETQYF; DNA: TGCGCCAGCAGCTTGGCAGGGAACAGCCAAGAGACCCAGTACTTC
V: TRBV3-1/TRBV3-2; D: TRBD2; J: TRBJ2-1; size: NA; CDR3: CASSQTSGTGQFF; DNA: TGTGCCAGCAGCCAGACTAGCGGGACGGGGCAGTTCTTC
V: TRBV19; D: NA; J: TRBJ1-2; size: once; CDR3: CASTVASRPPGRYTF; DNA: TGTGCCAGTACAGTCGCTTCGAGGCCCCCAGGGCGCTACACCTTC
V: TRBV3-1/TRBV3-2; D: NA; J: TRBJ1-2; size: NA; CDR3: CASSQETVYGYTF; DNA: TGTGCCAGCAGCCAGGAGACAGTTTATGGCTACACCTTC
V: TRBV24-1; D: TRBD1; J: TRBJ2-3; size: NA; CDR3: CATSDRTGVGGTDTQYF; DNA: TGTGCCACCAGTGATAGGACAGGGGTAGGAGGCACAGATACGCAGTATTTT
V: TRBV19; D: TRBD2; J: TRBJ2-2; size: once; CDR3: CASSIRTSGGELFF; DNA: TGTGCCAGTAGTATACGGACTAGCGGCGGGGAGCTGTTTTTT
V: TRBV9; D: TRBD2; J: TRBJ2-5; size: once; CDR3: CASSVGVRGEWETQYF; DNA: TGTGCCAGCAGCGTAGGGGTCCGGGGGGAGTGGGAGACCCAGTACTTC
V: TRBV7-2; D: TRBD2; J: TRBJ2-1; size: NA; CDR3: CASSPTSGRYEQFF; DNA: TGTGCCAGCAGCCCGACTAGCGGGCGCTATGAGCAGTTCTTC
V: TRBV7-9; D: TRBD1; J: TRBJ1-4; size: NA; CDR3: CASSFGTGATNEKLFF; DNA: TGTGCCAGCAGCTTCGGGACAGGGGCAACTAATGAAAAACTGTTTTTT
V: TRBV5-3; D: NA; J: TRBJ2-2; size: NA; CDR3: CARSLVGRGPDAGELFF; DNA: TGTGCCAGAAGCTTGGTGGGGCGGGGGCCCGACGCCGGGGAGCTGTTTTTT
V: TRBV6-5; D: NA; J: TRBJ1-3; size: NA; CDR3: CASRPRQARDTIYF; DNA: TGTGCCAGCAGACCAAGACAGGCCAGGGACACCATATATTTT
V: TRBV28; D: NA; J: TRBJ1-5; size: NA; CDR3: CATRQDPNQPQHF; DNA: TGTGCCACCCGACAGGATCCTAATCAGCCCCAGCATTTT
V: TRBV11-2; D: TRBD1; J: TRBJ1-2; size: NA; CDR3: CASSARPGTGWDYGYTF; DNA: TGTGCCAGCAGCGCACGTCCCGGGACAGGGTGGGACTATGGCTACACCTTC
V: TRBV19; D: TRBD1; J: TRBJ1-3; size: once; CDR3: CASSKDRDGNTIYF; DNA: TGTGCCAGTAGCAAGGACAGGGATGGAAACACCATATATTTT
V: TRBV18; D: TRBD2; J: TRBJ2-5; size: NA; CDR3: CASSQGTSGSTRETQYF; DNA: TGTGCCAGCTCACAGGGGACTAGCGGGAGCACCAGAGAGACCCAGTACTTC
V: TRBV2; D: NA; J: TRBJ1-1; size: NA; CDR3: CASSSEAGVYTEAFF; DNA: TGTGCCAGCAGTTCCGAGGCAGGGGTTTACACTGAAGCTTTCTTT
V: TRBV12-5; D: NA; J: TRBJ1-2; size: NA; CDR3: CASGLDIFYGYTF; DNA: TGTGCTAGTGGTTTGGACATCTTCTATGGCTACACCTTC